One TCR beta chain is described in this entry. The target of this receptor is not known. The record has no base qualities; no much larger clone is one base away. Trimming takes 4 bases from V and 0 bases from J, and the germline ends sit 7 bases apart. Looking up the germline V gene (reference sequence) yields CDR1 SEHNR and CDR2 FQNEAQ. Inclusive of the bounding cysteine and phenylalanine, the CDR3 is 14 residues long. The kept DNA is CDR3 alone, 42 bases in frame from the first base. TCRbeta CDR3 regions were amplified from genomic DNA using the immunoSEQ Assay, a bias-controlled multiplex PCR. Under the source paper's analysis protocol: Nucleated cell counts per sample were estimated from amplification of reference gene primers within the assay. Sequence reads were collapsed and filtered to measure the absolute abundance of every unique TCRbeta CDR3 rearrangement. Productive Simpson clonality was computed per sample as the square root of Simpson's diversity index over productive rearrangements. TCRdb provides this immuneACCESS table in a form limited to in-frame rearrangements. Some clones are lacking; in checked studies, under half of them reflect an unresolved V gene, and why the rest are absent is not known. For V, J and clone size, that table is used; D and trimming come from the DNA. Within this sample are a few hundred thousand clones, with 86% of them counted one time only. The ten largest make up approximately 4.4% of the sample.

The data were obtained in a study of blood T cell repertoires in COVID-19 (dated by TCRdb to 2020 to 2021). Broadly, across the study: The collaborator samples originated in the United States, Italy and Spain and spanned the acute and convalescent phases of COVID-19. The material from the prospective study consisted of cDNA or gDNA derived from T cells, B-cell-depleted T cells, or PBMCs. Deeply sampled blood TCRbeta repertoires from subjects exposed to, actively infected with, or recovered from COVID-19 were included in the dataset. The repertoires were made available in a free public database intended to serve as a resource for research on the immune response to SARS-CoV-2. Samples came from the ongoing ImmuneRACE study (first 160 participants) plus 1,254 subjects from 6 global collaborators. Sample metadata almost always included a de-identified subject ID, COVID-19 status, age in years and sex. Where available, HLA class I and class II types were obtained from metadata supplied by the sample provider rather than from assay-based typing. Results and caveats for the whole study, not just this receptor: The amount of clinical and demographic metadata varied by source and participant and was provided uncurated.

Participants in the prospective study were aged roughly 18 to 100 years, lived in under 30 United States geographic areas, and enrolled through a virtual design. In the prospective study, cohorts were assigned on the basis of participant-reported clinical history obtained from a screening survey and a study questionnaire. In the prospective study, whole blood, serum and a nasopharyngeal or oropharyngeal swab were collected from each participant by mobile phlebotomists. Participants in the prospective study had the option to provide additional blood draws and questionnaires over a roughly two-month period. Prospective study blood samples were shipped either frozen or at room temperature before DNA extraction.

The sequencing sample was made of PBMCs or T cells enriched from blood (not recorded which). The chain was built from TRBV7-9 and TRBJ1-3; the D region possibly corresponds to TRBD1 (6 bases align). The TCR originated in a woman aged 40 to 50 with acute COVID-19. CDR3 region: CASSWDTSGNTIYF. In nucleotides, the sequence is TGTGCCAGCAGCTGGGACACCTCTGGAAACACCATATATTTT.